This T cell receptor (beta chain) was retrieved from a study of T-cell memory formation after mild COVID-19. About the study: Largely, the TCR clusters proved donor specific.

The CDR3 is 16 amino acids. CDR1 and CDR2 (germline): SGHAT, FQNNGV. Trimming took 2 bases from V and 7 from J; bases not matched to a gene: 8. TCRdb fed the 5' RACE reads into MiXCR, producing one record per CDR3 protein. The table shows 300,000 to 350,000 distinct CDR3 sequences, with roughly an eighth occurring only once. Study-wide points: The CD4+ clones that contracted clustered mainly within CM and EM, and the CD8+ clones concentrated in EMRA. A second wave expanding day 15 to 37 was CD4+-biased; contracting clones were balanced. Day 37-peaking second-wave clones had unconfirmed SARS-CoV-2 specificity.

Comment on this clonotype: The antigen remains undetermined.

The V and J genes are TRBV11-2 and TRBJ1-5; 10 bases line up with TRBD1. This TCR was sampled from a man in his late teens or twenties who had mild COVID-19 (a few samples of this study predate the infection). Cell type and time point are not known. Sequenced input: PBMCs or a T cell subset sorted from them (not recorded which). The CDR3 loop reads CASSLTGQGFGQPQHF. CDR3 sequence (DNA): TGTGCCAGCAGCTTAACGGGACAGGGGTTTGGGCAGCCCCAGCATTTT.